This T cell receptor (beta chain) is from a study of blood T cell repertoires in COVID-19. The CDR3 is 16 amino acids. Per germline, CDR1 SGDLS and CDR2 YYNGEE. The V segment lost 0 bases and the J segment 4 bases; nucleotides outside the gene matches: 6. TCRdb's table, derived via immunoSEQ multiplex PCR, lists solely in-frame clones and lacks some. Of around 220,000 clones in the sample, approximately 81% are singletons; the top ten hold nearly 20%. The origin of this receptor is a man aged 25-45 years with active or convalescent COVID-19. This chain links TRBV9 with TRBJ2-1; TRBD2 matches 8 bases. The sequencing input was peripheral blood. CDR3 sequence (DNA): TGTGCCAGCAGCGTAGCTTTAGCGGGATTATACAATGAGCAGTTCTTC. This sequence encodes CASSVALAGLYNEQFF.